This TCR beta chain was identified in a study of blood T cell repertoires in COVID-19. Study at large: Samples taken during acute and convalescent COVID-19 were collected in the United States, Italy and Spain. Sources were T cells, B-cell-depleted T cells, or PBMCs; the material itself was cDNA or gDNA.

The authors' processing: From reference gene primer amplification, estimates of nucleated cell counts were derived. TCRdb's table, derived via immunoSEQ multiplex PCR, lists solely in-frame clones and lacks some. V, J and clone size are taken as reported in that table, and D and trimming were inferred from the DNA itself. The sample comprises roughly 140,000 clones, about 80% of which are singletons, and approximately 9% rests with the top ten. Sequencing used peripheral blood. This TCR derives from an elderly woman in a cohort sampled during active or convalescent COVID-19.

The CDR3 DNA follows: TGCGCCACCTCCCCCGGCCAGGGGGCTATTGAGCAGTACTTC. Its translation: CATSPGQGAIEQYF. The chain recombines TRBV5-1 with TRBJ2-7, with TRBD1 identical over 8 bases. Per the germline V gene, CDR1 is SGHRS and CDR2 is YFSETQ. The CDR3 sequence is 14 residues long. V was pared by 9 bases and J by 7 bases, with 15 bases of the junction left unmatched.